The present TCR beta chain was sequenced within a study of cytomegalovirus exposure and HLA in healthy donors. The study's findings and limits: It was reported that TCR beta sequences correctly inferred the HLA-A and HLA-B alleles for most subjects. Researchers reported from a later analysis that most CMV-associated TCR beta chains appeared HLA-restricted.

Worth noting for this clone: The antigen remains unidentified.

Trimming at V came to 6 bases and at J to 6 bases, leaving 11 bases not matched to a gene. The CDR3 totals 14 residues. In germline, CDR1 is MNHEY, CDR2 SVGAGI. This PCR relied on a set of 60 Vbeta primers and 13 Jbeta primers. Measured with immunoSEQ multiplex PCR; TCRdb has only the in-frame clones, and not every one. The sample shows 150,000 to 200,000 clones, around nine tenths of them seen only once. Each donor was nominally healthy when sampled (though unrecorded immune exposures were likely). The specimen sequenced was PBMCs. The clonotype was recovered from a woman aged 18-29 years in good health and CMV-seronegative. V gene TRBV6-5 combines with J gene TRBJ2-7, with TRBD1 matching over 7 bases. CDR3 region: CASSYRTGDPEQYF. The DNA of the CDR3 is TGTGCCAGCAGCTACCGGACAGGAGACCCCGAGCAGTACTTC.